This T cell receptor beta chain was found in a study of a mutant IDH1 vaccine in newly diagnosed glioma. Study-level findings and limits: Top peripheral T cell clonotype shifts appeared unrelated to pseudoprogression.

The CDR3 covers 17 residues. With 0 bases removed from V and 1 base from J, the gap between germline ends came to 15 bases. Looked up from germline, CDR1 is SGHNT and CDR2 is YYREEE (reference sequence). Some clones are missing from TCRdb's copy, which holds only in-frame ones; the method was immunoSEQ multiplex PCR. The sample has around 92,000 clones, about 87% seen once; the top ten hold under 0.7%. Regarding time point: baseline, week 1 (first vaccination visit). The treatment was: pre-vaccination baseline after standard-of-care therapy. As for this clone: The antigen remains undetermined.

The genes are TRBV5-4 and TRBJ2-3, with no clear D. The source of this sequence is a woman between 50 and 59 years old with glioma. Material: PBMCs, obtained from a glioma patient treated with radiotherapy, temozolomide or both. CDR3 sequence reads: CASSLGGRNRGTDTQYF. For the CDR3, the DNA is TGTGCCAGCAGCTTGGGAGGCCGGAACCGTGGCACAGATACGCAGTATTTT.